The present T cell receptor beta chain was sequenced within a study of response to subunit inactivated influenza vaccine. General study points: A suggestion made by the authors is that each seasonal influenza vaccination recruits few new T cells.

Germline V gives CDR1 KGHDR, CDR2 SFDVKD. Trimming took 6 bases from V and 2 from J, leaving 10 bases between them. The CDR3 consists of 13 residues. TCRdb analysed the RT-PCR reads with MiXCR anew, one entry per CDR3 protein. The data hold about 540,000 distinct CDR3 sequences, with less than 25% observed a single time. About this clonotype itself: The antigen remains undetermined.

These data also formed part of another study, on T cells expressing NK-cell markers. That paper notes: UMIs accompanied the 5'RACE template switching by which TCR beta cDNA was made. Out of eight donors sequenced, seven tested HCMV-seropositive and the remaining one seronegative. A range of 1.0-7.0% of CD8+ T cells consisted of dominant NKG2C+ clonotypes in more than five donors. Unclear, still, was the HCMV specificity of the expanded NKG2C+ T cell clones.

This clonotype was sampled from a man aged 50 to 59 who received an inactivated influenza vaccine. The chain employs TRBV24-1 and TRBJ2-7; weak D call: TRBD2 (6 bases). The sample consisted of CD4+ T cells sorted from PBMCs, taken 11 to 12 days after vaccination. CDR3 sequence reads: CATSSTRPYEQYF. CDR3 DNA sequence: TGTGCCACCAGTTCGACTAGGCCCTACGAGCAGTACTTC.